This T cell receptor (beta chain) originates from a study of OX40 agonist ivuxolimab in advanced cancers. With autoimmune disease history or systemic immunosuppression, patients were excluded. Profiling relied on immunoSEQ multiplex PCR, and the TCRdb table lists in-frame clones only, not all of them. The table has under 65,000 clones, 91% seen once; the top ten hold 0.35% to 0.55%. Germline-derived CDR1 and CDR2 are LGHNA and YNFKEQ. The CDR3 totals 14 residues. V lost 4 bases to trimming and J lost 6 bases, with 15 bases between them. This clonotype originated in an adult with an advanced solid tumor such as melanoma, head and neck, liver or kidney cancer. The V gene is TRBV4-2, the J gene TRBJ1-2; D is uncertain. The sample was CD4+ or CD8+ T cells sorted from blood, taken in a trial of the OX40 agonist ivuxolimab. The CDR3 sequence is CASSPGKVVNGYTF. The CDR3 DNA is TGTGCCAGCAGCCCCGGTAAAGTCGTAAATGGCTACACCTTC.